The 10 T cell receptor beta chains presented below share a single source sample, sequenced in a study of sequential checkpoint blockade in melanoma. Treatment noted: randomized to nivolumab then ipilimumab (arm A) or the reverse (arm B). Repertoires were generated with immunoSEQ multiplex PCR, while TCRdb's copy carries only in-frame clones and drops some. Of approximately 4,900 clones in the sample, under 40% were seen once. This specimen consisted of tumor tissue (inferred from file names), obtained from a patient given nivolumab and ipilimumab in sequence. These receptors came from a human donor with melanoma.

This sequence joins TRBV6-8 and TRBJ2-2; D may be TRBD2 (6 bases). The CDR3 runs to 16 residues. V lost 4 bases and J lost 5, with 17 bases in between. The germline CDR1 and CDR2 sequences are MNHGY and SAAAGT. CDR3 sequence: CASSFPPGGRTGELFF. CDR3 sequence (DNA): TGTGCCAGCAGTTTCCCCCCCGGAGGGCGGACCGGGGAGCTGTTTTTT.

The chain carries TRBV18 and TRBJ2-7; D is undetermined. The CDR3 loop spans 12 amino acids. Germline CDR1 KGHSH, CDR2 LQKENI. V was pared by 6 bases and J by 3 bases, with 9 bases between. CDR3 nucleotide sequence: TGTGCCAGCTCGCAAGAAGGCTACGAGCAGTACTTC. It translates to CASSQEGYEQYF.

DNA of the CDR3: TGTGCCACCAGCAGAGATAGGGGACTAGCGCCTAGCACAGATACGCAGTATTTT. The encoded protein is CATSRDRGLAPSTDTQYF. The V and J genes are TRBV15 and TRBJ2-3; 10 bases fit TRBD2. CDR3 length: 18 residues. V trimming: 0 bases; J trimming: 0 bases; junction bases outside the gene matches: 6. Germline V gene lookup returns CDR1 LNHNV and CDR2 YYDKDF (reference sequence).

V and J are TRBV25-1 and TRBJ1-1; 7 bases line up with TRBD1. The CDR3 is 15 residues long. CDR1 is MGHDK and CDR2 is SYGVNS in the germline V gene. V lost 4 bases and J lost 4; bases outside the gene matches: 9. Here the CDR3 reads CASSVSQGGGTEAFF. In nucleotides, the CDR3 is TGTGCCAGCAGTGTATCTCAGGGGGGGGGCACTGAAGCTTTCTTT. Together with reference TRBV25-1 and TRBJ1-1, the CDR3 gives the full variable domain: EADIYQTPRYLVIGTGKKITLECSQTMGHDKMYWYQQDPGMELHLIHYSYGVNSTEKGDLSSESTVSRIRTEHFPLTLESARPSHTSQYLCASSVSQGGGTEAFFGQGTRLTVV.

The CDR3: CASSQMPNTEAFF. CDR3 DNA sequence: TGTGCCAGCAGCCAAATGCCAAACACTGAAGCTTTCTTT. This chain links TRBV16 with TRBJ1-1; D call uncertain. Germline CDR1 reads KGHSY; CDR2 reads FQNENV. The V end was cut by 2 bases, the J end by 2 bases, with 6 bases between. The CDR3 covers 13 residues.

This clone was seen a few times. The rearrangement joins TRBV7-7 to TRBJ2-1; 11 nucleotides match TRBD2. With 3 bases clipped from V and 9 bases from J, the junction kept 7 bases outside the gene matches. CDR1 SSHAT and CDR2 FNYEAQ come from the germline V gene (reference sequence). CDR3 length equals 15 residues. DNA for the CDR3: TGTGCCAGCAGCTTGGGTCTAGCGGGAGGAGGTGAGCAGTTCTTC. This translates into CASSLGLAGGGEQFF.

The CDR3 bases are TGTGCCTGGAATAATCAGGGGGGGACTGAAGCTTTCTTT. Its translation is CAWNNQGGTEAFF. The chain joins TRBV30 to TRBJ1-1, with 7 bases lining up with TRBD1. The CDR3 totals 13 residues. The V gene's germline CDR1 is GTSNPN and CDR2 SVGIG (reference sequence). V lost 4 bases and J lost 5; bases outside the gene matches: 7. Full variable domain (rest looked up from reference TRBV30 and TRBJ1-1): SQTIHQWPATLVQPVGSPLSLECTVEGTSNPNLYWYRQAAGRGLQLLFYSVGIGQISSEVPQNLSASRPQDRQFILSSKKLLLSDSGFYLCAWNNQGGTEAFFGQGTRLTVV.

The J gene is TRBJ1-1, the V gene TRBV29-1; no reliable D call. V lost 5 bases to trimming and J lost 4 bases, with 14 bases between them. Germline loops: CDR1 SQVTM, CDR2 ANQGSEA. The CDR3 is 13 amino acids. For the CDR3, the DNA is TGCAGCGTTACAAGGGCGTGGGGCACTGAAGCTTTCTTT. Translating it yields CSVTRAWGTEAFF.

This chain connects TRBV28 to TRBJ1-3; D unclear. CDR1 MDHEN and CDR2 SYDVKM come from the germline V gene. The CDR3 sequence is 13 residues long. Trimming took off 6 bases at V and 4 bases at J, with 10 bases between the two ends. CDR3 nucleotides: TGTGCCAGCAGAATGGGGTCGGGAAACACCATATATTTT. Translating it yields CASRMGSGNTIYF.

The CDR3 sequence is CASTTGTVPNYGYTF. The DNA for the CDR3 is TGTGCCAGCACCACCGGGACAGTTCCTAACTATGGCTACACCTTC. This rearrangement joins TRBV28 to TRBJ1-2; 7 nucleotides align to TRBD1. The CDR3 length is 15 residues. Unmatched junction bases numbered 8, after V lost 7 bases and J lost 0 bases. Germline CDR1 and CDR2: MDHEN and SYDVKM.